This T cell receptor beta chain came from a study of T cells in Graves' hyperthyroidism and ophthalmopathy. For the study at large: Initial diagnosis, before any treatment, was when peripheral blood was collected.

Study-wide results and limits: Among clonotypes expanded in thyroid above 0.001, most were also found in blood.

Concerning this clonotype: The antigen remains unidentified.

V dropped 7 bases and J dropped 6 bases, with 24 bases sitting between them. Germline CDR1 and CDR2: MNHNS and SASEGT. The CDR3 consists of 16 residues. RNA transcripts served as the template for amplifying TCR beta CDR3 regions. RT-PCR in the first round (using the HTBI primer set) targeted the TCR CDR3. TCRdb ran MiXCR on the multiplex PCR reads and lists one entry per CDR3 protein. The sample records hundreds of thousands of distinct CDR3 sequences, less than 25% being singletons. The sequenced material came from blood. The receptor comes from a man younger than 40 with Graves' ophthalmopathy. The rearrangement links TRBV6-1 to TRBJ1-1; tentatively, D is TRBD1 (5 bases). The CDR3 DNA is TGTGCCAGCAACGGGGACTTTCCGGGCCCGATCGCTGAAGCTTTCTTT. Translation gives CASNGDFPGPIAEAFF.